A single sample is the source of the 9 T cell receptor beta chains below, sequenced in a study of blood T cell repertoires in COVID-19. Sequenced by immunoSEQ multiplex PCR; TCRdb stores in-frame clones only, minus some. The data show approximately 200,000 clones, about 85% seen once. Sequenced input: PBMCs or T cells enriched from blood (not recorded which). All receptors come from a man aged 40-50 years who had recovered from COVID-19.

This chain uses TRBV19 with TRBJ2-1; possible D gene TRBD2, 5 bases. The germline V gene has CDR1 LNHDA and CDR2 SQIVND (reference sequence). V was clipped by 7 bases and J by 13 bases, with 23 bases between them. The CDR3 contains 14 residues. For the CDR3, the DNA is TGTGCCAGTATCTGGACTGGACGGCCACATCTACAGTTCTTC. It codes for CASIWTGRPHLQFF.

The rearrangement joins TRBV6-5 to TRBJ1-3, with 8 bases lining up with TRBD1. Germline trimming cut 5 bases from V and 0 bases from J; bases unmatched to any gene: 3. Per germline, CDR1 MNHEY and CDR2 SVGAGI. The CDR3 runs to 15 residues. The CDR3 is CASSKGQASGNTIYF. The DNA of the CDR3 is TGTGCCAGCAGTAAGGGACAGGCCTCTGGAAACACCATATATTTT.

The CDR3 sequence: CASSIRQGQAGANVLTF. CDR3 sequence (DNA): TGTGCCAGTAGTATCCGACAGGGGCAGGCTGGGGCCAACGTCCTGACTTTC. The V call is TRBV19, the J call TRBJ2-6; 8 positions agree with TRBD1. The junction had 6 bases not matched to a gene; V was cut back by 3 bases and J by 2 bases. This CDR3 spans 17 amino acids. Germline lookup yields CDR1 LNHDA and CDR2 SQIVND (reference sequence).

This clone was detected once. The V and J genes are TRBV4-3 and TRBJ1-1, with TRBD1 matching over 7 bases. Germline-derived CDR1 and CDR2 are LGHNA and YSLEER. Trimming cost V 1 base and J 0 bases; bases outside gene matches: 8. CDR3 length: 17 amino acids. The CDR3 coding sequence is TGCGCCAGCAGCCAAGGCCTGAACAGGGGCATGAACACTGAAGCTTTCTTT. This translates into CASSQGLNRGMNTEAFF.

The chain couples TRBV28 to TRBJ2-2, with a possible D match to TRBD1 (5 bases). This CDR3 is 15 amino acids long. Germline lookup yields CDR1 MDHEN and CDR2 SYDVKM. V lost 3 bases and J lost 2, with 10 bases in between. CDR3 DNA sequence: TGTGCCAGCAGTTTTCAACAGGTCAACACCGGGGAGCTGTTTTTT. Translating gives CASSFQQVNTGELFF.

Concerning this clone itself: A junction end diverges from the germline sequence, so it may reflect a read error. The chain has TRBV7-9 and TRBJ2-1, with D possibly matching TRBD2 (5 bases). CDR3 length: 11 amino acids. Germline CDR1 and CDR2: SEHNR and FQNEAQ (reference sequence). The CDR3 loop reads CASSLGLIRIF. As DNA, the CDR3 is TGTGCCAGCAGCCTTGGACTGATACGTATCTTC.

The chain joins TRBV2 to TRBJ2-1, with 13 bases fitting TRBD2. Germline V gene sequence: CDR1 SNHLY, CDR2 FYNNEI. J lost 0 bases, V lost 4 bases, and 3 bases had no gene match. The CDR3 totals 17 residues. The CDR3: CASSGTSGGPSYNEQFF. As DNA, the CDR3 is TGTGCCAGCAGTGGGACTAGCGGGGGACCCTCCTACAATGAGCAGTTCTTC.

This chain joins TRBV7-9 and TRBJ1-2; D unresolved. Germline values: CDR1 SEHNR, CDR2 FQNEAQ (reference sequence). V was trimmed by 4 bases and J by 2 bases, leaving 11 bases between them. This CDR3 comprises 14 residues. CDR3 residues: CASSSPVINYGYTF. The CDR3 coding sequence is TGTGCCAGCAGCTCGCCGGTTATAAACTATGGCTACACCTTC.

The chain uses TRBV2 and TRBJ2-1; D might be TRBD2 (6 bases). Germline-derived CDR1 and CDR2 are SNHLY and FYNNEI. Trimming pared 5 bases from V and 2 bases from J, leaving 13 bases between. This CDR3 is built from 15 residues. The CDR3 DNA sequence: TGTGCCAGCAGTTTGGAGCGGGCTCCCTACAATGAGCAGTTCTTC. It encodes CASSLERAPYNEQFF.